This is a list of T cell receptor beta chains from one sample in a study of molecular identifiers for immune sequencing clone quantification. TCRdb ran MiXCR on the PCR reads and lists one entry per CDR3 protein. The table lists approximately 630,000 distinct CDR3 sequences, over 25% of them singletons. Sequencing was done on a sample of naive CD8+ T cells from blood, with Jurkat cell RNA spiked in. Receptors originate from a human donor in good health. Some libraries in this study had Jurkat cell RNA spiked in. Both conserved end residues are part of each CDR3. A D gene is named only where the DNA matches it firmly. Size is omitted from some rows. Given values are once, few, many or a class for expanded clones.

clone size	CDR3 length	J gene	V gene	D gene	CDR3 protein	CDR3 DNA
.	15	TRBJ2-7	TRBV7-9	TRBD2	CASIPRSGSDDEQYF	TGTGCCAGCATTCCCCGAAGCGGGAGCGATGACGAGCAGTACTTC
many	13	TRBJ2-1	TRBV20-1	TRBD1	CSARARGRGEQFF	TGCAGTGCTAGGGCCAGGGGGCGCGGTGAGCAGTTCTTC
many	15	TRBJ2-3	TRBV27	TRBD2	CASSFGSGIGDTQYF	TGTGCCAGCAGTTTCGGTAGCGGGATTGGAGATACGCAGTATTTT
many	19	TRBJ2-3	TRBV7-8	TRBD2	CASSSLRGLAGGTTDTQYF	TGTGCCAGCAGCTCGCTAAGAGGACTAGCGGGGGGTACCACAGATACGCAGTATTTT
.	13	TRBJ1-1	TRBV4-3	.	CASSQIQGTEAFF	TGCGCCAGCAGCCAAATACAGGGCACTGAAGCTTTCTTT
.	14	TRBJ2-1	TRBV29-1	.	CSVEVTDSYNEQFF	TGCAGCGTTGAGGTGACTGATTCCTACAATGAGCAGTTCTTC
.	15	TRBJ2-7	TRBV4-2	TRBD2	CASSQGLAGVDEQYF	TGTGCCAGCAGCCAAGGACTAGCGGGAGTGGACGAGCAGTACTTC
few	11	TRBJ2-7	TRBV20-1	.	CSAEIGDEQYF	TGCAGTGCTGAGATCGGCGACGAGCAGTACTTC
many	17	TRBJ2-5	TRBV7-6	TRBD2	CASSLVLAGGPQETQYF	TGTGCCAGCAGCTTAGTTTTAGCGGGAGGCCCTCAAGAGACCCAGTACTTC
many	11	TRBJ2-7	TRBV29-1	.	CSPIIGYEQYF	TGCAGCCCGATCATCGGGTACGAGCAGTACTTC
many	16	TRBJ1-6	TRBV27	.	CASSPRQRDTGSPLHF	TGTGCCAGCAGTCCACGCCAACGGGACACTGGATCACCCCTCCACTTT
.	15	TRBJ2-3	TRBV19	TRBD1	CASSIDRDREDTQYF	TGTGCCAGTAGTATAGACCGGGACAGGGAAGATACGCAGTATTTT
many	17	TRBJ1-5	TRBV7-2	.	CASSSGEGPISNQPQHF	TGTGCCAGCAGCTCCGGGGAGGGGCCGATTAGCAATCAGCCCCAGCATTTT
few	17	TRBJ2-1	TRBV16	TRBD1	CASSHTGTGSSYNEQFF	TGTGCCAGCAGCCACACCGGGACAGGGTCCTCCTACAATGAGCAGTTCTTC
many	17	TRBJ2-2	TRBV12-3/TRBV12-4	.	CASSPLGRGANTGELFF	TGTGCCAGCAGTCCCCTGGGGCGGGGCGCGAACACCGGGGAGCTGTTTTTT
many	12	TRBJ1-1	TRBV7-9	.	CASSLGSLEAFF	TGTGCCAGCAGCTTAGGTTCACTCGAAGCTTTCTTT
few	16	TRBJ2-2	TRBV20-1	.	CSARDLLGDNTGELFF	TGCAGTGCTAGAGATCTACTAGGGGACAACACCGGGGAGCTGTTTTTT
.	14	TRBJ2-5	TRBV11-2	TRBD2	CASSWGGGQETQYF	TGTGCCAGCAGCTGGGGCGGGGGACAAGAGACCCAGTACTTC
few	14	TRBJ1-2	TRBV6-5	.	CASSSADRKYGYTF	TGTGCCAGCAGTTCCGCAGACAGGAAATATGGCTACACCTTC
few	14	TRBJ2-3	TRBV27	TRBD2	CASSQRGGPDTQYF	TGTGCCAGCAGTCAACGGGGGGGACCCGATACGCAGTATTTT
few	15	TRBJ2-1	TRBV7-8	TRBD1	CASSFRDRENNEQFF	TGTGCCAGCAGCTTCCGGGACAGGGAAAACAATGAGCAGTTCTTC
few	14	TRBJ1-2	TRBV20-1	.	CSARTPANNYGYTF	TGCAGTGCTAGAACCCCCGCCAATAACTATGGCTACACCTTC
.	13	TRBJ2-3	TRBV12-3/TRBV12-4	.	CASSLNYQDTQYF	TGTGCCAGCAGTTTGAACTACCAGGATACGCAGTATTTT
.	14	TRBJ2-1	TRBV4-3	.	CASRFLGSNGEQFF	TGCGCCAGCAGATTTCTCGGTAGCAACGGTGAGCAGTTCTTC
.	11	TRBJ1-1	TRBV29-1	.	CSSRVGTEAFF	TGCAGCTCGAGGGTTGGAACTGAAGCTTTCTTT
many	15	TRBJ2-1	TRBV7-2	.	CASSLEQGTYNEQFF	TGTGCCAGCAGCTTAGAACAGGGCACCTACAATGAGCAGTTCTTC
.	16	TRBJ2-1	TRBV11-2	TRBD2	CASSSWDETSWHEQFF	TGTGCCAGCAGCTCCTGGGATGAGACTAGCTGGCATGAGCAGTTCTTC
.	16	TRBJ2-7	TRBV4-2	.	CASSPNQRTRTYEQYF	TGTGCCAGCAGCCCGAACCAAAGGACTCGCACCTACGAGCAGTACTTC
.	15	TRBJ1-2	TRBV4-1	.	CASSQGSREYYGYTF	TGCGCCAGCAGCCAGGGGTCACGCGAATACTATGGCTACACCTTC
many	16	TRBJ1-6	TRBV12-3/TRBV12-4	.	CASSSFGDVGDSPLHF	TGTGCCAGCAGTTCTTTTGGGGACGTAGGCGATTCACCCCTCCACTTT
.	11	TRBJ2-1	TRBV11-2	.	CASSNYSGQFF	TGTGCCAGCAGCAACTACAGTGGGCAGTTCTTC
few	15	TRBJ2-2	TRBV13	.	CASSSGLLSTGELFF	TGTGCCAGCAGCTCAGGGTTACTAAGCACCGGGGAGCTGTTTTTT
few	16	TRBJ1-6	TRBV27	TRBD1	CASSLSRTGDNSPLHF	TGTGCCAGCAGTTTATCTCGGACAGGGGATAATTCACCCCTCCACTTT
many	13	TRBJ2-4	TRBV7-6	.	CASSSGGLAPQYF	TGTGCCAGCAGCTCCGGGGGTCTGGCCCCTCAGTACTTC
many	11	TRBJ2-7	TRBV20-1	.	CSANWFYEQYF	TGCAGTGCTAACTGGTTCTACGAGCAGTACTTC
.	15	TRBJ2-5	TRBV25-1	TRBD1	CASSDETGFEKTQYF	TGTGCCAGCAGTGACGAGACAGGGTTTGAGAAGACCCAGTACTTC
many	15	TRBJ2-3	TRBV6-2/TRBV6-3	.	CASSYSGQNTDTQYF	TGTGCCAGCAGTTACTCAGGACAGAACACAGATACGCAGTATTTT
many	18	TRBJ2-7	TRBV27	TRBD2	CASSLSGPAGGSSYEQYF	TGTGCCAGCAGTTTATCAGGCCCGGCTGGCGGGAGCTCCTACGAGCAGTACTTC
.	15	TRBJ2-3	TRBV7-3	TRBD1	CASGQGIGATDTQYF	TGTGCCAGCGGACAGGGGATTGGGGCCACAGATACGCAGTATTTT
.	15	TRBJ1-4	TRBV2	.	CASYNPGCSNEKLFF	TGTGCCAGCTACAACCCAGGGTGTTCTAATGAAAAACTGTTTTTT
.	15	TRBJ2-2	TRBV5-1	.	CAGSFTGGGTGELFF	TGCGCCGGCAGTTTTACCGGGGGAGGCACCGGGGAGCTGTTTTTT
.	15	TRBJ2-3	TRBV10-1	.	CASSEYRDTGALQYF	TGCGCCAGCAGTGAGTACCGGGACACGGGGGCGTTGCAGTATTTT
many	17	TRBJ2-7	TRBV4-3	.	CASSQDFASASVYEQYF	TGCGCCAGCAGCCAAGACTTCGCTAGTGCTTCGGTTTACGAGCAGTACTTC
.	16	TRBJ2-7	TRBV4-3	.	CTSSQDLVWQGYEQYF	TGCACCAGCAGCCAGGATTTGGTATGGCAGGGGTACGAGCAGTACTTC
many	13	TRBJ2-7	TRBV15	.	CATSRDRDYEQYF	TGTGCCACCAGCAGAGATAGGGACTACGAGCAGTACTTC
.	16	TRBJ2-7	TRBV19	.	CASSAGPAGGSYEQYF	TGTGCCAGTAGTGCGGGGCCGGCAGGGGGTTCCTACGAGCAGTACTTC
.	13	TRBJ2-7	TRBV27	TRBD1	CASSLFTGDEQYF	TGTGCCAGCAGTTTATTCACAGGGGACGAGCAGTACTTC
.	15	TRBJ1-1	TRBV2	TRBD1	CASSEATGMNTEAFF	TGTGCCAGCAGTGAAGCGACAGGGATGAACACTGAAGCTTTCTTT
.	15	TRBJ1-1	TRBV11-2	.	CASSFFPSLTAEAFF	TGTGCCAGCAGCTTTTTTCCATCCCTAACGGCTGAAGCTTTCTTT
few	14	TRBJ2-5	TRBV11-2	TRBD2	CASSVSGGKETQYF	TGTGCCAGCAGCGTTAGCGGGGGGAAAGAGACCCAGTACTTC